The rows below give T cell receptor beta chains drawn from one sample of a study of T cell repertoires in cytomegalovirus infection. One entry per CDR3 protein, called by TCRdb with MiXCR from the reads. The data show around 310,000 distinct CDR3 sequences, 25% to 35% seen once. These receptors' targets are unknown. Here the sequenced sample was cultured PBMCs, taken from culture after CMV antigen stimulation. These receptors all come from a human donor in good health (CMV status not recorded). Some clones in this sample may be carry-over from other donors' samples. CDR3s include the opening cysteine and the closing phenylalanine or tryptophan. The order of the fields is J gene, V gene, clone size, CDR3 protein. The size of a clone is reported for some rows only, either as once, few or many, or as a class for expanded clones.

>TRBJ1-5|TRBV19|NA
CASAVQGRSSNQPQHF
>TRBJ2-6|TRBV7-9|few
CASSLGLFISGANVLTF
>TRBJ2-2|TRBV7-9|NA
CASSNAPSNTGELFF
>TRBJ1-3|TRBV6-1|NA
CASQPSPAGNTIYF
>TRBJ1-5|TRBV12-3/TRBV12-4|few
CASRQQLNNQPQHF
>TRBJ1-3|TRBV9|NA
CASSVGEGPPGVTIYF
>TRBJ2-3|TRBV7-2|NA
CASSNNPTGWADTQYF
>TRBJ2-7|TRBV10-3|few
CATYAGTRDYEQYF
>TRBJ1-2|TRBV5-1|NA
CASSWDRQTGYTF
>TRBJ2-7|TRBV6-5|NA
CASSYTASGRGSYEQYF
>TRBJ2-3|TRBV12-3/TRBV12-4|NA
CASSFEWGRITDTQYF
>TRBJ2-7|TRBV28|few
CASSPRRPGQGTLYEQYF
>TRBJ2-1|TRBV6-6|few
CASSYPNDNEQFF
>TRBJ2-5|TRBV29-1|NA
CSVEGTGGPETQYF
>TRBJ1-3|TRBV7-2|many
CASSSLAFSRANTIYF
>TRBJ1-5|TRBV7-6|NA
CASSLGTDSNQPQHF
>TRBJ1-2|TRBV19|NA
CASSMLGPPTYGYTF
>TRBJ1-5|TRBV6-1|NA
CASSARGYSNQPQHF
>TRBJ1-1|TRBV20-1|NA
CSGAANTEAFF
>TRBJ2-1|TRBV7-9|NA
CASSLEGFSGDSLYNEQFF
>TRBJ2-7|TRBV28|NA
CASSFGAFSYEQYF
>TRBJ2-5|TRBV11-2|NA
CASSTIHKAQYF
>TRBJ2-1|TRBV19|few
CASSGPGLASYNEQFF
>TRBJ2-1|TRBV7-8|few
CASSPGSKYNEQFF
>TRBJ1-2|TRBV10-2|few
CASSEPTLDGYTF
>TRBJ2-4|TRBV30|NA
CAWSVGGAKNIQYF
>TRBJ1-1|TRBV7-8|NA
CASRVGNTEAFF
>TRBJ1-6|TRBV4-2|many
CASSQGQGRSPLHF
>TRBJ1-1|TRBV7-9|NA
CASSDVGQLNTEAFF
>TRBJ1-1|TRBV19|NA
CASSIGGSVNTEAFF
>TRBJ2-5|TRBV7-9|NA
CASSGGTSEKKTQYF
>TRBJ2-2|TRBV6-1|NA
CASPRGQNTGELFF
>TRBJ1-1|TRBV28|NA
CASSSPSRGTEAFF
>TRBJ2-5|TRBV2|few
CASSEGTYQETQYF
>TRBJ2-1|TRBV19|NA
CASSRGGGNEQFF
>TRBJ2-3|TRBV7-6|many
CASSLYSTDTQYF
>TRBJ1-1|TRBV7-2|NA
CASSLIGRTEAFF
>TRBJ1-5|TRBV12-3/TRBV12-4|few
CASSPLGEGNQPQHF
>TRBJ2-3|TRBV6-5|NA
CASSYRQVGDTQYF
>TRBJ1-2|TRBV20-1|few
CSARDKKGANGPGNYGYTF
>TRBJ2-3|TRBV7-8|many
CASSRRGGITDTQYF
>TRBJ1-5|TRBV20-1|few
CSARGGGNQPQHF
>TRBJ1-2|TRBV6-5|NA
CASSPGPNGYTF
>TRBJ2-4|TRBV7-9|NA
CASSLAKVVNIQYF
>TRBJ1-4|TRBV7-9|NA
CASSSGDRAEKLFF
>TRBJ2-1|TRBV28|few
CASSFLGGNEQFF
>TRBJ1-4|TRBV6-1|NA
CASSDGWGPNEKLFF
>TRBJ2-4|TRBV20-1|many
CSAHSGGAKNIQYF
>TRBJ2-5|TRBV7-2|many
CASGTGSGPTQYF
>TRBJ1-2|TRBV20-1|NA
CSARAGQGGNYGYTF
>TRBJ2-1|TRBV7-2|many
CASSLAQVGRFFLYNEQFF
>TRBJ2-7|TRBV7-3|NA
CASSWDREDEQYF
>TRBJ2-2|TRBV7-8|NA
CASSLRSGPNTGELFF
>TRBJ1-2|TRBV6-2/TRBV6-3|few
CASSYGDRQRNYGYTF
>TRBJ1-4|TRBV20-1|many
CSARDGPGEKLFF